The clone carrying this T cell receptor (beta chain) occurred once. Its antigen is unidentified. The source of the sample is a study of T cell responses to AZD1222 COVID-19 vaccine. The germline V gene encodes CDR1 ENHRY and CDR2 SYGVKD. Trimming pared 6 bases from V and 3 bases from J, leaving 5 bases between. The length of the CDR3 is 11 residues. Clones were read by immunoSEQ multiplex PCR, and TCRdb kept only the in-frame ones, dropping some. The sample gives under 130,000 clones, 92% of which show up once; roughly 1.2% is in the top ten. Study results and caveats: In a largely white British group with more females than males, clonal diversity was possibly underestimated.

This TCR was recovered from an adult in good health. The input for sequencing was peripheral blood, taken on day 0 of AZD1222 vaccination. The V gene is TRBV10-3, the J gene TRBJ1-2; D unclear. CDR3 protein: CAISIDYGYTF. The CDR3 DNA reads TGTGCCATCAGCATAGACTATGGCTACACCTTC.